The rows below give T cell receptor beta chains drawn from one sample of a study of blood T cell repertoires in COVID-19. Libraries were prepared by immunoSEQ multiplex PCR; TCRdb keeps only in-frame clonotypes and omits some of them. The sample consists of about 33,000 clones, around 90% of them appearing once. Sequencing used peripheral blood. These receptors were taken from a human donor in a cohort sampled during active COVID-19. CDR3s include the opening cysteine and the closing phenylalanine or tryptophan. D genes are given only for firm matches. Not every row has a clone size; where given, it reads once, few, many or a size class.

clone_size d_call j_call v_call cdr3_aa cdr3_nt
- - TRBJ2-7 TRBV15 CATSRDRGYEQYF TGTGCCACCAGCAGAGATAGAGGGTACGAGCAGTACTTC
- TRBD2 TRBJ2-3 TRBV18 CASSPPSGRGYTQYF TGTGCCAGCTCACCTCCGAGCGGGAGGGGGTATACGCAGTATTTT
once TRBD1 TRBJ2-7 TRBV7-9 CASSGGQGGEQYF TGTGCCAGCAGCGGGGGACAGGGAGGCGAGCAGTACTTC
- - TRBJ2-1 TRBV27 CASLSRGTGDEQFF TGTGCCAGCCTCTCTCGGGGGACGGGGGATGAGCAGTTCTTC
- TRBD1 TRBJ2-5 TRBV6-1 CASSASPGTGGQETQYF TGTGCCAGCAGTGCCAGCCCCGGGACAGGGGGACAAGAGACCCAGTACTTC
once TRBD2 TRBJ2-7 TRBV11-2 CASSLVALAGSYEQYF TGTGCCAGCAGCTTAGTAGCACTAGCGGGATCCTACGAGCAGTACTTC
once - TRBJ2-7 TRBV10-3 CAISEGQGLLHEQYF TGTGCCATCAGTGAGGGGCAGGGTCTCCTACACGAGCAGTACTTC
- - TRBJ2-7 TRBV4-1 CASSQGREQYF TGCGCCAGCAGCCAAGGTCGCGAGCAGTACTTC
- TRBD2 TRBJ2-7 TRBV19 CASNPSGTRQHEQYF TGTGCCAGTAACCCTTCCGGGACTAGGCAACACGAGCAGTACTTC
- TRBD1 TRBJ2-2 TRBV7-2 CASSTRPPGQGNTGELFF TGTGCCAGCAGCACCCGGCCCCCGGGACAGGGGAACACCGGGGAGCTGTTTTTT
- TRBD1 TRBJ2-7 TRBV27 CASSLGLGQGEQYF TGTGCCAGCAGTTTGGGACTTGGACAGGGCGAGCAGTACTTC
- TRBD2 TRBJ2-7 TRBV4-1 CASSQGRLAGEQYF TGCGCCAGCAGCCAAGGGCGGCTAGCGGGCGAGCAGTACTTC
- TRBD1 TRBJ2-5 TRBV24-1 CATSDWTGGLETQYF TGTGCCACCAGTGATTGGACAGGGGGCTTGGAGACCCAGTACTTC
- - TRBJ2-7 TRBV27 CATGSPYEQYF TGTGCCACAGGGTCCCCCTACGAGCAGTACTTC
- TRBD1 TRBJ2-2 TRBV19 CASSNPGTGGSAGELFF TGTGCCAGTAGTAACCCCGGGACAGGGGGCTCGGCCGGGGAGCTGTTTTTT
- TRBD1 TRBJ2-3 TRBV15 CATSRSTGGVTDTQYF TGTGCCACCAGCAGGTCGACAGGGGGAGTCACAGATACGCAGTATTTT
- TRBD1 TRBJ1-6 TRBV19 CASSGQGPSPLHF TGTGCCAGTAGCGGACAGGGCCCTTCACCCCTCCACTTT
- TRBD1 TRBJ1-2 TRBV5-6 CASQGETEMYGYTF TGTGCCTCCCAGGGGGAGACAGAGATGTATGGCTACACCTTC
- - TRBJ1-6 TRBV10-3 CAISESGGSGANSPLHF TGTGCCATCAGTGAGTCTGGGGGTAGCGGGGCCAATTCACCCCTCCACTTT
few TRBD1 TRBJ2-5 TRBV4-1 CASRNQGDETQYF TGCGCCAGCAGAAACCAGGGGGACGAGACCCAGTACTTC
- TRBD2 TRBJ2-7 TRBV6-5 CASRASGLYEQYF TGTGCCAGCAGGGCTAGCGGACTGTACGAGCAGTACTTC
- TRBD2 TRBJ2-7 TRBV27 CASSRTSGRRSSYEQYF TGTGCCAGCAGTCGGACTAGCGGGAGGCGCAGCTCCTACGAGCAGTACTTC
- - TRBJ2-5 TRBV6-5 CAPHPPGDPEETQYF TGTGCCCCCCACCCCCCAGGGGATCCCGAAGAGACCCAGTACTTC
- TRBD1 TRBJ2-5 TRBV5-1 CASSLALRDREQTQYF TGCGCCAGCAGCTTGGCTCTCCGGGACAGGGAGCAGACCCAGTACTTC
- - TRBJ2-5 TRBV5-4 CASRPEAQETQYF TGTGCCAGCAGGCCGGAGGCCCAAGAGACCCAGTACTTC
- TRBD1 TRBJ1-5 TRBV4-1 CASSQDGQGNQPQHF TGCGCCAGCAGCCAAGATGGACAGGGGAATCAGCCCCAGCATTTT
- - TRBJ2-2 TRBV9 CASSVVTNTNTGELFF TGTGCCAGCAGCGTAGTAACTAACACGAACACCGGGGAGCTGTTTTTT
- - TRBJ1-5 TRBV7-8 CASSFLPGSNQPQHF TGTGCCAGCAGCTTTCTCCCAGGGAGCAATCAGCCCCAGCATTTT
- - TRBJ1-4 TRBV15 CATSRAGPHEKLFF TGTGCCACCAGCAGGGCAGGGCCTCATGAAAAACTGTTTTTT
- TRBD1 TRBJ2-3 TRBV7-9 CASSFGQGDGDTQYF TGTGCCAGCAGCTTTGGACAGGGTGATGGAGATACGCAGTATTTT
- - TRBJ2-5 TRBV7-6 CASSQWSRISETQYF TGTGCCAGCAGCCAATGGAGTAGGATAAGCGAGACCCAGTACTTC
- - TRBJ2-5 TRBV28 CASRPGQAIRETQYF TGTGCCAGCAGACCTGGGCAGGCCATCCGGGAGACCCAGTACTTC
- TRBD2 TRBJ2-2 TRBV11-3 CASSLRLAGVAGELFF TGTGCCAGCAGCCTCCGACTAGCGGGAGTAGCCGGGGAGCTGTTTTTT
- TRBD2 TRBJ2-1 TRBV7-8 CASSPETSAAYNEQFF TGTGCCAGCAGCCCCGAGACTAGCGCGGCTTACAATGAGCAGTTCTTC
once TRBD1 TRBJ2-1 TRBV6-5 CASRDRGFTDEQFF TGTGCCAGCAGAGACAGGGGGTTTACGGATGAGCAGTTCTTC
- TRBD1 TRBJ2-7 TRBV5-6 CASSSGTGIYEQYF TGTGCCAGCAGCTCCGGGACAGGGATTTACGAGCAGTACTTC
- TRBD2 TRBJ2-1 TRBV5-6 CASSLTSGRAWDEQFF TGTGCCAGCAGCCTTACTAGCGGGAGGGCCTGGGATGAGCAGTTCTTC
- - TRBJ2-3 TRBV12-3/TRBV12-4 CASSLGPGRPQF TGTGCCAGCAGTTTGGGGCCCGGAAGACCCCAATTT
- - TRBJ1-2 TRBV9 CASSVYNYGYTF TGTGCCAGCAGCGTTTATAACTATGGCTACACCTTC
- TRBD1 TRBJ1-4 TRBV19 CASKSGRTGYYEKLFF TGTGCCAGTAAATCTGGGCGGACAGGGTATTATGAAAAACTGTTTTTT
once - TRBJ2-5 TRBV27 CASRSGQTQETQYF TGTGCCAGCAGATCCGGACAGACTCAAGAGACCCAGTACTTC
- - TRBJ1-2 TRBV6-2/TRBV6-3 CASSSPNLYGYTF TGTGCCAGCAGTAGTCCTAACCTCTATGGCTACACCTTC
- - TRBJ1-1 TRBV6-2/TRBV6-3 CASSYSRDWDTEAFF TGTGCCAGCAGTTACTCGAGGGATTGGGACACTGAAGCTTTCTTT
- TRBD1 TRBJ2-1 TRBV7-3 CASSSGQGQFF TGTGCCAGCAGCTCAGGACAGGGACAGTTCTTC
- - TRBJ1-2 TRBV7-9 CASSLQGGDGYTF TGTGCCAGCAGCTTACAGGGAGGGGATGGCTACACCTTC
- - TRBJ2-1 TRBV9 CASSVRDNEQFF TGTGCCAGCAGCGTGAGGGACAATGAGCAGTTCTTC
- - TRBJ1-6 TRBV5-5 CASSLFPTVKNSPLHF TGTGCCAGCAGCTTATTCCCGACAGTTAAAAATTCACCCCTCCACTTT
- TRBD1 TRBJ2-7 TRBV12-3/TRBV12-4 CASGTGLHYEQYF TGTGCCAGTGGGACAGGGCTCCACTACGAGCAGTACTTC
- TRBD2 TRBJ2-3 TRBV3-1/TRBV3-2 CASSPRLAGGPDTQYF TGTGCCAGCAGCCCACGATTAGCGGGGGGGCCCGATACGCAGTATTTT
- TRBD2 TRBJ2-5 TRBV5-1 CASSLGPVAGGETQYF TGCGCCAGCAGCTTGGGTCCGGTCGCGGGAGGGGAGACCCAGTACTTC
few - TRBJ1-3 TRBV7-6 CASTTPGHNSGNTIYF TGTGCCAGCACCACTCCGGGACACAACTCTGGAAACACCATATATTTT
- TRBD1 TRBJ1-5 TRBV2 CASSEDRGREPQHF TGTGCCAGCAGTGAAGACAGGGGGCGTGAGCCCCAGCATTTT
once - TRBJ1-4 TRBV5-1 CASSQDSSTNEKLFF TGCGCCAGCAGCCAGGACAGTTCAACTAATGAAAAACTGTTTTTT
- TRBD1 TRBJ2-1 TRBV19 CASSPHRAGQGVYNEQFF TGTGCCAGTAGTCCCCATCGCGCGGGACAGGGGGTTTACAATGAGCAGTTCTTC
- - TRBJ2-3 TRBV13 CASSRTVVSDSDTQYF TGTGCCAGCAGCCGGACAGTTGTCTCGGACTCAGATACGCAGTATTTT
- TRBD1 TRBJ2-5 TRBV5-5 CASSPGQVRRETQYF TGTGCCAGCAGCCCGGGACAGGTCCGACGAGAGACCCAGTACTTC
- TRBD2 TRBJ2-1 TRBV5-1 CASSPGRVSEQFF TGCGCCAGCAGCCCGGGGAGGGTATCTGAGCAGTTCTTC
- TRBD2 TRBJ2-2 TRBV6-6 CASSSLAANTGELFF TGTGCCAGCAGTTCCCTAGCGGCGAACACCGGGGAGCTGTTTTTT
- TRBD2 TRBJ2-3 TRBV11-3 CASSAMSGVTDTQYF TGTGCCAGCAGCGCCATGAGCGGGGTCACAGATACGCAGTATTTT